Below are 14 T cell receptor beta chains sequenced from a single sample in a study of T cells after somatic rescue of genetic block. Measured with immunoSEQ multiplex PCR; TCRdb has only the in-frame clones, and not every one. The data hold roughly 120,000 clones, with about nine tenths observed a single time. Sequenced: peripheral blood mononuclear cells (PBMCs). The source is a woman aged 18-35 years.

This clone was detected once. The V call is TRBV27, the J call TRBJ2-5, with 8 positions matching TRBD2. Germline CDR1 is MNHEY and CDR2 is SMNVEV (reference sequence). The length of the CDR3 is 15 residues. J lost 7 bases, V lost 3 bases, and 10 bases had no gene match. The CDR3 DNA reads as TGTGCCAGCAGTTTTGATCCGGGGGGGCAGTCGACCCAGTACTTC. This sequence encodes CASSFDPGGQSTQYF.

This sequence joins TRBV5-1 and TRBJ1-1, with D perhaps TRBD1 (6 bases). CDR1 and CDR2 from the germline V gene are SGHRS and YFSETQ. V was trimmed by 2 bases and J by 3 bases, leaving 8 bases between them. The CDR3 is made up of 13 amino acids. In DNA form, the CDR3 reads TGCGCCAGCAGCTTCGGACAGTACACTGAAGCTTTCTTT. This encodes CASSFGQYTEAFF.

CDR3 sequence: CASSSARTADNEQFF. The CDR3 DNA follows: TGTGCCAGCAGCTCCGCCCGGACAGCCGACAATGAGCAGTTCTTC. The chain links TRBV7-9 to TRBJ2-1, with D possibly being TRBD1 (6 bases). Trimming left V 4 bases short and J 5 bases short, with 15 bases between. The CDR3 sequence is 15 residues long. Germline V lookup: CDR1 SEHNR, CDR2 FQNEAQ (reference sequence).

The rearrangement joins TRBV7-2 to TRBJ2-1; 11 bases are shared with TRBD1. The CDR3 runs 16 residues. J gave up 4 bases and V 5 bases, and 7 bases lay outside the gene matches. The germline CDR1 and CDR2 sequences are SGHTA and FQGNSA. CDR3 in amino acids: CASSPTGTGGYNEQFF. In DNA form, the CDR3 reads TGTGCCAGCAGCCCAACCGGGACAGGGGGATACAATGAGCAGTTCTTC.

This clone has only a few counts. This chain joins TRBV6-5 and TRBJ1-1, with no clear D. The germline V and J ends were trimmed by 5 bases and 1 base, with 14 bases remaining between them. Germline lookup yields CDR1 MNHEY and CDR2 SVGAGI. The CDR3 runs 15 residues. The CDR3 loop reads CASSRRERQNTEAFF. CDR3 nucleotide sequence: TGTGCCAGCAGTCGCCGGGAAAGGCAGAACACTGAAGCTTTCTTT.

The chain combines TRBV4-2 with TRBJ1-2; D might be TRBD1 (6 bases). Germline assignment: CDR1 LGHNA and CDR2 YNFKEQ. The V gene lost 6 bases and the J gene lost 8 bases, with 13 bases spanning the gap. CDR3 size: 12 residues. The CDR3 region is CASRGGGHGYTF. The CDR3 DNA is TGTGCCAGCAGAGGGGGTGGGCACGGCTACACCTTC.

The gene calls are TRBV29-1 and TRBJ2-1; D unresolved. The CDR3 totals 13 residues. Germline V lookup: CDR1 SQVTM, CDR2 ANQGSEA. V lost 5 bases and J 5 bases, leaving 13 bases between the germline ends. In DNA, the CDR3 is TGCAGCGTTCCTACCTTCACCGACAATGAGCAGTTCTTC. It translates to CSVPTFTDNEQFF.

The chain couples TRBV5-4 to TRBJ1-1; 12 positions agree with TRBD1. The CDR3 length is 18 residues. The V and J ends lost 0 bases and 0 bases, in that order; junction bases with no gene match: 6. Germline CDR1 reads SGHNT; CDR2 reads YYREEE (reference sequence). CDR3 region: CASSLGDRGPRVNTEAFF. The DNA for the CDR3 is TGTGCCAGCAGCTTGGGGGACAGGGGGCCAAGGGTGAACACTGAAGCTTTCTTT.

The CDR3 DNA follows: TGTGCCAGCAGTCGGACCCAGACAGGGAACTATAATTCACCCCTCCACTTT. Its protein is CASSRTQTGNYNSPLHF. The chain employs TRBV2 and TRBJ1-6; 7 bases are shared with TRBD1. Germline values: CDR1 SNHLY, CDR2 FYNNEI. The CDR3 runs to 17 residues. With 5 bases clipped from V and 3 bases from J, the junction kept 10 bases outside the gene matches.

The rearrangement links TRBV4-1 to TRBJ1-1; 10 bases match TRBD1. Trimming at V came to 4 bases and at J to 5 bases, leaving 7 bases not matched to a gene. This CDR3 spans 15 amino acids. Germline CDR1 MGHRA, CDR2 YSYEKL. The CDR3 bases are TGCGCCAGCAGCCCACACCTGGGACAGGGGACTGAAGCTTTCTTT. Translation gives CASSPHLGQGTEAFF.

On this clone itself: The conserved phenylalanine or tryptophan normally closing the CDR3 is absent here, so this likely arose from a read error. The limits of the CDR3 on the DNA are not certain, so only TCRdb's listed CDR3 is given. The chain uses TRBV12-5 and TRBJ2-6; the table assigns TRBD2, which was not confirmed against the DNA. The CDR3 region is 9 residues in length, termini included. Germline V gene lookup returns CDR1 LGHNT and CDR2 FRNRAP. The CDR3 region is CASGFIPPR.

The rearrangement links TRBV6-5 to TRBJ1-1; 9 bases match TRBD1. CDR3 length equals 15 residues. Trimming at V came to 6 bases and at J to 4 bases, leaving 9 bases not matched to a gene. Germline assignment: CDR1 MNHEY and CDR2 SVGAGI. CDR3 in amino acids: CASSPRQGGSTEAFF. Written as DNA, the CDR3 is TGTGCCAGCAGCCCCAGACAGGGGGGGAGCACTGAAGCTTTCTTT.

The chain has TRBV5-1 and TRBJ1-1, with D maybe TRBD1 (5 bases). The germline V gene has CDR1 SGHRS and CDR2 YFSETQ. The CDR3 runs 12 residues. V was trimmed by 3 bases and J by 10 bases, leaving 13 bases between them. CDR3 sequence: CASSSVGVGAFF. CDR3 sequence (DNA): TGCGCCAGCAGCTCCGTGGGGGTCGGAGCTTTCTTT.

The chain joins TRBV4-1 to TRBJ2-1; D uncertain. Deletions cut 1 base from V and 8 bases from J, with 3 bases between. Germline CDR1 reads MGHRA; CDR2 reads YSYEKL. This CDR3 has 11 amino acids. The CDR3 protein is CASSQGDEQFF. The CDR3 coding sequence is TGCGCCAGCAGCCAAGGTGATGAGCAGTTCTTC.